This T cell receptor beta chain came from a study of response to subunit inactivated influenza vaccine. A note on this clonotype: The antigen is unknown.

V gave up 4 bases and J gave up 7 bases; unmatched junction bases: 18. The CDR3 consists of 17 residues. Germline loops: CDR1 MNHEY, CDR2 SVGAGI. Via MiXCR, TCRdb re-called the RT-PCR reads, giving one row per CDR3 protein. The sample lists about 480,000 distinct CDR3 sequences; roughly 25% were seen once. Overall study results and limits: Each seasonal flu vaccination may recruit only limited new T cells, authors suggested.

The TCR was taken from a man aged 50 or older who received an inactivated influenza vaccine. V gene TRBV6-5 combines with J gene TRBJ2-5; 7 bases line up with TRBD2. The starting material was CD4+ T cells sorted from PBMCs, obtained around 5 days after vaccination. The CDR3 reads CASSSPTRVGTIATQYF. CDR3 nucleotide sequence: TGTGCCAGCAGTTCGCCGACACGCGTGGGGACTATAGCGACCCAGTACTTC.